What follows is one TCR beta chain and its context. A J-beta primer mix and a sample-barcoded 5' primer were used in a second PCR of roughly 6 to 12 cycles. TCRdb independently ran MiXCR on the 5' RACE reads; one entry per CDR3 protein. Here the sample spans around 1,000,000 distinct CDR3 sequences, 20% to 25% being singletons. The sample comes from a study of blood T cells in healthy people across ages. The CDR3 runs 15 residues. Germline-derived CDR1 and CDR2 are SGDLS and YYNGEE. After removal of 4 bases from V and 5 bases from J, the junction contained 10 bases not matched to a gene. These data were also filed under a second study, of T cells of mothers and their children. This second study notes: The study sampled a few healthy Caucasian mothers and their six children. Per 15 ul, 1.5 ug of RNA was used, with all extracted RNA going into cDNA synthesis. Each child contributed roughly 3.2 million TCR beta CDR3 reads, while each mother contributed over 8 million.

V is TRBV9 and J is TRBJ2-7, with TRBD1 identical over 9 bases. Specimen: blood. The receptor's source is a girl aged 2 to 10 in good health. The CDR3 DNA is TGTGCCAGCAGCCTAGAGGTAGACAGGGGGGACGAGCAGTACTTC. As protein: CASSLEVDRGDEQYF.